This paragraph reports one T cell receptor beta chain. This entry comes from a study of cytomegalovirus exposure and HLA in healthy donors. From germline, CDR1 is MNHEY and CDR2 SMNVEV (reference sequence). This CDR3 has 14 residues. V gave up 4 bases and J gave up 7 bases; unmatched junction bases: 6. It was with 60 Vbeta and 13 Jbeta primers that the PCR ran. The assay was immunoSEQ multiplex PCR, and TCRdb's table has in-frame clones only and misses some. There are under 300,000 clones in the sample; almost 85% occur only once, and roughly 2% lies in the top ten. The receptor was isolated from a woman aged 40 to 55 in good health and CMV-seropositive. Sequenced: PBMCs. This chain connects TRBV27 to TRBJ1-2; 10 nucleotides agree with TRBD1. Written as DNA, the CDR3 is TGTGCCAGCAGTTCCGGGACAGGGGTTAGTGGCTACACCTTC. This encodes CASSSGTGVSGYTF.